The 12 T cell receptor beta chains listed next were all sequenced from one sample in a study of a mutant IDH1 vaccine in newly diagnosed glioma. This table comes from immunoSEQ multiplex PCR, and its TCRdb copy is limited to in-frame clones, with some not included. The sample records 56,000 or so clones, over 70% being singletons. Regarding time point: week 47, end of study. Each dose delivered 300 ug of mutant IDH1 20-mer peptide subcutaneously with imiquimod. These receptors have no identified antigens. The sequences come from PBMCs, collected from a glioma patient whose treatment included an IDH1 peptide vaccine. Every receptor here comes from a man aged 50 to 59 with glioma.

CDR3 DNA: TGCGCCAGCAGCGGACAGGACACGAACACTGAAGCTTTCTTT. This encodes CASSGQDTNTEAFF. V and J are TRBV5-1 and TRBJ1-1; TRBD1 matches at 7 bases. Germline values: CDR1 SGHRS, CDR2 YFSETQ. This CDR3 is 14 amino acids long. The junction had 4 bases not matched to a gene; V was cut back by 4 bases and J by 1 base.

This sequence joins TRBV6-1 and TRBJ1-5, with no clear D. The ends were cut back, 8 bases at V and 2 bases at J, with 16 bases in the middle. Per the germline V gene, CDR1 is MNHNS and CDR2 is SASEGT. The CDR3 covers 15 residues. CDR3 region: CASVDPHGRNQPQHF. The CDR3 DNA is TGTGCCAGCGTAGACCCTCATGGTCGCAATCAGCCCCAGCATTTT.

V is TRBV12-5 and J is TRBJ1-1; D gene unclear. CDR1 LGHNT and CDR2 FRNRAP come from the germline V gene. V was trimmed by 1 base and J by 4 bases, leaving 7 bases between them. The CDR3 runs to 13 residues. DNA for the CDR3: TGTGCTAGTGGTTTGGGGCAGGCCACTGAAGCTTTCTTT. Encoded protein: CASGLGQATEAFF.

The chain employs TRBV6-1 and TRBJ2-7; 7 nucleotides agree with TRBD1. Germline loops: CDR1 MNHNS, CDR2 SASEGT. The CDR3 extends over 16 amino acids. V trimming: 4 bases; J trimming: 0 bases; junction bases outside the gene matches: 9. The CDR3 DNA is TGTGCCAGCAGTGTACAGGGGATAGGGCGCTCCTACGAGCAGTACTTC. It translates to CASSVQGIGRSYEQYF.

The chain combines TRBV4-2 with TRBJ2-1, with 8 bases fitting TRBD2. The trim removed 0 bases at V and 5 bases at J, leaving 6 bases unmatched. CDR1 is LGHNA and CDR2 is YNFKEQ in the germline V gene. The CDR3 length is 16 residues. CDR3 in DNA: TGTGCCAGCAGCCAAGATCGGGGGGGGCCTGACAATGAGCAGTTCTTC. As protein: CASSQDRGGPDNEQFF.

The rearrangement joins TRBV4-1 to TRBJ1-4; D may be TRBD1 (6 bases). Germline V gene lookup returns CDR1 MGHRA and CDR2 YSYEKL. Between the trimmed V and J ends, which lost 6 bases and 3 bases, there was a span of 14 bases. This CDR3 region has 15 residues. The CDR3 region has the DNA TGCGCCAGCAGGAGACAGGAGACTTCTAATGAAAAACTGTTTTTT. This sequence encodes CASRRQETSNEKLFF.

The genes are TRBV27 and TRBJ2-3; D could derive from TRBD1 or TRBD2 (6 bases each). CDR1 is MNHEY, CDR2 SMNVEV, per germline (reference sequence). Trimming took 8 bases from V and 6 from J, leaving 18 bases between them. This CDR3 has 14 amino acids. In DNA form, the CDR3 reads TGTGCCAGCGGACTCCCAAAAGGGGGGGATACGCAGTATTTT. Its translation is CASGLPKGGDTQYF.

The rearrangement links TRBV7-2 to TRBJ1-1; 9 positions agree with TRBD1. The CDR3 is 15 residues long. The germline V gene has CDR1 SGHTA and CDR2 FQGNSA. Trimming cost V 5 bases and J 4 bases; bases outside gene matches: 8. CDR3 amino acids: CASSPVTGGLTEAFF. The CDR3 DNA reads as TGTGCCAGCAGCCCAGTAACAGGGGGCCTCACTGAAGCTTTCTTT. The whole variable domain, filled in from reference TRBV7-2 and TRBJ1-1, reads GAGVSQSPSNKVTEKGKDVELRCDPISGHTALYWYRQSLGQGLEFLIYFQGNSAPDKSGLPSDRFSAERTGGSVSTLTIQRTQQEDSAVYLCASSPVTGGLTEAFFGQGTRLTVV.

This clone was counted a few times. V usage is TRBV29-1 and J usage is TRBJ1-2, with a weak D call TRBD1 (5 bases). CDR3 length: 12 residues. CDR1 and CDR2 from the germline V gene are SQVTM and ANQGSEA. V was clipped by 0 bases and J by 5 bases, with 7 bases between them. The CDR3 is CSVEEAGYGYTF. DNA of the CDR3: TGCAGCGTTGAAGAAGCAGGGTATGGCTACACCTTC. The full variable domain, in which reference TRBV29-1 and TRBJ1-2 provide the parts outside the CDR3, is SAVISQKPSRDICQRGTSLTIQCQVDSQVTMMFWYRQQPGQSLTLIATANQGSEATYESGFVIDKFPISRPNLTFSTLTVSNMSPEDSSIYLCSVEEAGYGYTFGSGTRLTVV.

The gene calls are TRBV4-1 and TRBJ1-2, with D perhaps TRBD1 (6 bases). CDR1 is MGHRA and CDR2 is YSYEKL in the germline V gene. This CDR3 has 14 residues. Trimming shortened V by 1 base and J by 4 bases, and 10 bases separated the two germline ends. The CDR3 sequence: CASSQAGVPYGYTF. The DNA of the CDR3 is TGCGCCAGCAGCCAAGCAGGGGTCCCCTATGGCTACACCTTC.

The chain recombines TRBV5-1 with TRBJ2-2; a weak D match, TRBD1 (6 bases). The germline V gene has CDR1 SGHRS and CDR2 YFSETQ. This CDR3 has 15 residues. The V gene lost 4 bases and the J gene lost 0 bases, with 10 bases spanning the gap. CDR3 DNA: TGCGCCAGCAGCCTGACAGGCGCGAACACCGGGGAGCTGTTTTTT. It yields the protein CASSLTGANTGELFF.

V and J are TRBV7-9 and TRBJ1-1; tentatively, D is TRBD1 (5 bases). The CDR3 runs to 16 residues. Deletions cut 7 bases from V and 3 bases from J, with 21 bases between. The germline V gene has CDR1 SEHNR and CDR2 FQNEAQ (reference sequence). The CDR3 sequence: CASTMLGVPGYTEAFF. In DNA, the CDR3 is TGTGCCAGCACCATGTTAGGGGTCCCGGGGTACACTGAAGCTTTCTTT.